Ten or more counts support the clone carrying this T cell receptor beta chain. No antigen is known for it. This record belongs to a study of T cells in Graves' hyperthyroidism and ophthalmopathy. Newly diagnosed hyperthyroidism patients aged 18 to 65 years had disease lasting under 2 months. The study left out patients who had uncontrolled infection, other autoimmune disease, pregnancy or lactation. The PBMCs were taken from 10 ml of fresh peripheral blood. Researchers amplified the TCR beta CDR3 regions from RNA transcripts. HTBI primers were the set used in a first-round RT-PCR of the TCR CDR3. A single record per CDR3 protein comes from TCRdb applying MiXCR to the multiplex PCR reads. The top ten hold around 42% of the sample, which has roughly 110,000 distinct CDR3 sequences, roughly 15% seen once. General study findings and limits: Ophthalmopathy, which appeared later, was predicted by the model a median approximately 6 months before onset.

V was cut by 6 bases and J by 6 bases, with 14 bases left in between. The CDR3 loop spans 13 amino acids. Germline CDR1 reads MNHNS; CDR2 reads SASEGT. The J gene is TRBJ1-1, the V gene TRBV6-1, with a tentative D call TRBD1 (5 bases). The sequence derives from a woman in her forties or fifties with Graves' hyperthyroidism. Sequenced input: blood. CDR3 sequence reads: CASRPVGVAEAFF. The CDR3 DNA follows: TGTGCCAGCAGGCCCGTGGGGGTGGCTGAAGCTTTCTTT.